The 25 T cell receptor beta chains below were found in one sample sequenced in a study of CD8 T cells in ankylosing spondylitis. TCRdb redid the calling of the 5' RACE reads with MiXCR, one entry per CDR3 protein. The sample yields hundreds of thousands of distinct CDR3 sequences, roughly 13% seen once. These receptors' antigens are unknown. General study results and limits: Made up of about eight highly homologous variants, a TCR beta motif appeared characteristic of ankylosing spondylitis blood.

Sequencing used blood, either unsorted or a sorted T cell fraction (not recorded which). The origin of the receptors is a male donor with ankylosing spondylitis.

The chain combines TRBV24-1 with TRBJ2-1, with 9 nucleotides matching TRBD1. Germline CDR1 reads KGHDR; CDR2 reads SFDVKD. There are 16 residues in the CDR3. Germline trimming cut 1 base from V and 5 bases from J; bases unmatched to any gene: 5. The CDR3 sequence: CATSDFPGQGNNEQFF. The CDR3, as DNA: TGTGCCACCAGTGATTTTCCGGGACAGGGAAACAATGAGCAGTTCTTC.

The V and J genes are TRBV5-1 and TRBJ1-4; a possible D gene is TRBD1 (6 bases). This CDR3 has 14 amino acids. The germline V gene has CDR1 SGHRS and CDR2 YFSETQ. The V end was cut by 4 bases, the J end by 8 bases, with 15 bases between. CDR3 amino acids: CASSAGQISEKLFF. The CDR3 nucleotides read TGCGCCAGCAGCGCTGGACAGATTAGCGAAAAACTGTTTTTT. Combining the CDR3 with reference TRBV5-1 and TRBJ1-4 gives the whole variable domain KAGVTQTPRYLIKTRGQQVTLSCSPISGHRSVSWYQQTPGQGLQFLFEYFSETQRNKGNFPGRFSGRQFSNSRSEMNVSTLELGDSALYLCASSAGQISEKLFFGSGTQLSVL.

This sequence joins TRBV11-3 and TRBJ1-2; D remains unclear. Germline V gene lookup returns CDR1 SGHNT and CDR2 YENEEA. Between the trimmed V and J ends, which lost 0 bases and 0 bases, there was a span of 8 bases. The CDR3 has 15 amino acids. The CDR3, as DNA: TGTGCCAGCAGCTTAGATGGTGCGTCTAACTATGGCTACACCTTC. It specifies CASSLDGASNYGYTF.

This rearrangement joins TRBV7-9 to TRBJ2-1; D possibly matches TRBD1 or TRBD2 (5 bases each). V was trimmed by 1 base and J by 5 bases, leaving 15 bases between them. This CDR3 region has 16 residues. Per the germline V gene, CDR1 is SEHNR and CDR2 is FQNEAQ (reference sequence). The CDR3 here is CASSLGETDRNNEQFF. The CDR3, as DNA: TGTGCCAGCAGCTTAGGGGAGACAGACCGAAACAATGAGCAGTTCTTC.

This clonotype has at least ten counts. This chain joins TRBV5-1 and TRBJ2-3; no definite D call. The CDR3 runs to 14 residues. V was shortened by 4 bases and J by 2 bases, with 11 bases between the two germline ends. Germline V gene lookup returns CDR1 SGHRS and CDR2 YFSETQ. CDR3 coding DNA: TGCGCCAGCAGCCCATCCGGCACCACAGATACGCAGTATTTT. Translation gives CASSPSGTTDTQYF.

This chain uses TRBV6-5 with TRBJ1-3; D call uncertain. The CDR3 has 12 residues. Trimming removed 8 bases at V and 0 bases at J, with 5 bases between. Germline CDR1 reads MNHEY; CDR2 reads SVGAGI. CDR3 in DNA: TGTGCCAGCCTTAGCTCTGGAAACACCATATATTTT. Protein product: CASLSSGNTIYF.

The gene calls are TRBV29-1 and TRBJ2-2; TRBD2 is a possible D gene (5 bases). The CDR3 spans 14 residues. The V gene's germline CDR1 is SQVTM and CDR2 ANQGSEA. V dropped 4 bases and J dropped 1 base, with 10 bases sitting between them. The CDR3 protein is CSVGNRENTGELFF. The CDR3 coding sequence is TGCAGCGTTGGTAATCGGGAGAACACCGGGGAGCTGTTTTTT.

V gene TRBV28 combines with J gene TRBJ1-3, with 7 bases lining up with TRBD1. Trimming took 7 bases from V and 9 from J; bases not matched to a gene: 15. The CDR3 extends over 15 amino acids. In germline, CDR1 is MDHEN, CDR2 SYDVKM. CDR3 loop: CASTLGGGRGSTIYF. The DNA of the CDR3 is TGTGCCAGCACCCTAGGAGGGGGCCGGGGGAGCACCATATATTTT.

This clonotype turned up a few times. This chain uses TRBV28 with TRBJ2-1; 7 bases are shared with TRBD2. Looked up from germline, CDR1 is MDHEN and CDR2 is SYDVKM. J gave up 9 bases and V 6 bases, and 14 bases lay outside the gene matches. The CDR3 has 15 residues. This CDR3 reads CASRLAAGESTEQFF. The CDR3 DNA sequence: TGTGCCAGCAGACTCGCGGCGGGAGAAAGTACTGAGCAGTTCTTC.

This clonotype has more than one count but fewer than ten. CDR3 region: CASSWGDRTDTQYF. The CDR3, as DNA: TGTGCCAGCAGCTGGGGAGACCGCACAGATACGCAGTATTTT. The J gene is TRBJ2-3, the V gene TRBV7-2, with a weak D call TRBD2 (5 bases). V shed 4 bases and J shed 1 base, with 9 bases lying between them. CDR1 and CDR2 (germline): SGHTA, FQGNSA. The CDR3 sequence is 14 residues long.

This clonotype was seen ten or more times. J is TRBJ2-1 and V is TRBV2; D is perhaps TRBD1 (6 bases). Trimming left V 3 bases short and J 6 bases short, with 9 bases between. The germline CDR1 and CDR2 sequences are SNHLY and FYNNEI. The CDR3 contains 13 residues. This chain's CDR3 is CASSDRGVNEQFF. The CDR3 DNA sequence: TGTGCCAGCAGTGACAGGGGTGTCAATGAGCAGTTCTTC.

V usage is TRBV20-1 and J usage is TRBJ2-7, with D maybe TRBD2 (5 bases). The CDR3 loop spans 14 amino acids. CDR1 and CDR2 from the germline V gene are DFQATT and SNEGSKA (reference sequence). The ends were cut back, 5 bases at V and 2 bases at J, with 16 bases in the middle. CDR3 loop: CSAFRTSGAYEQYF. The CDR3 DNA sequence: TGCAGTGCTTTCAGGACTTCTGGGGCCTACGAGCAGTACTTC.

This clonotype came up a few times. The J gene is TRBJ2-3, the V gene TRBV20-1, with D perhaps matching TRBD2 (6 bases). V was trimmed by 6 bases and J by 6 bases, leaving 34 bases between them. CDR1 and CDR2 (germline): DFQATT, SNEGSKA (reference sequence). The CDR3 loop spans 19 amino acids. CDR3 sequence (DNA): TGCAGTGCCATGGGATTTGGGATCCAAGAACGGGGGACCTCGGATACGCAGTATTTT. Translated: CSAMGFGIQERGTSDTQYF.

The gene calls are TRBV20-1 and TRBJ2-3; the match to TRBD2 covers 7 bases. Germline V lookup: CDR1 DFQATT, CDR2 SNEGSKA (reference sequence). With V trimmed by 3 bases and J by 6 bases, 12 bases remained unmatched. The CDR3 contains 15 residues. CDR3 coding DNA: TGCAGTGCTAGGCTCTCACTAGCGCTAGCGGATACGCAGTATTTT. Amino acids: CSARLSLALADTQYF.

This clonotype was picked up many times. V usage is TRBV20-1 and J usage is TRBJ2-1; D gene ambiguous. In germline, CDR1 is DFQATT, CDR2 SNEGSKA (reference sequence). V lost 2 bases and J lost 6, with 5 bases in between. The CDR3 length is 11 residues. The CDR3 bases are TGCAGTGCTAGAAATTTCAATGAGCAGTTCTTC. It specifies CSARNFNEQFF.

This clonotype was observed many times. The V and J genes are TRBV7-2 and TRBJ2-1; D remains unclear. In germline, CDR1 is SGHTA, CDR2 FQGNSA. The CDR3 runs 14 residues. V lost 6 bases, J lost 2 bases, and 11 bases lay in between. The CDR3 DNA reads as TGTGCCAGCAGTTCCCTACGGGCCTACAATGAGCAGTTCTTC. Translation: CASSSLRAYNEQFF. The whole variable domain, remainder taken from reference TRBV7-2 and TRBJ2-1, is GAGVSQSPSNKVTEKGKDVELRCDPISGHTALYWYRQSLGQGLEFLIYFQGNSAPDKSGLPSDRFSAERTGGSVSTLTIQRTQQEDSAVYLCASSSLRAYNEQFFGPGTRLTVL.

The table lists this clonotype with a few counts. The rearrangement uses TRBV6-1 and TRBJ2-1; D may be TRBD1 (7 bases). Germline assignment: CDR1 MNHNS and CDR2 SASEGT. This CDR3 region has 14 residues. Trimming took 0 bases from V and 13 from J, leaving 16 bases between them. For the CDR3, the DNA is TGTGCCAGCAGTGAAGCCCGCGGGACAGCACTTCAGTTCTTC. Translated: CASSEARGTALQFF.

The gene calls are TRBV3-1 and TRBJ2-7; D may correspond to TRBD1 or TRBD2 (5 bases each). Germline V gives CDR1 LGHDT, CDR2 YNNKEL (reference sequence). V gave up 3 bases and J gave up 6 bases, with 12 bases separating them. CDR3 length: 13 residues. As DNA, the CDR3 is TGTGCCAGCAGCCATTCCGGGGCCAGCGAGCAGTACGTC. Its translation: CASSHSGASEQYV.

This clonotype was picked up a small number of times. The CDR3 reads CASSEWSGRSEGDNEQFF. CDR3 bases: TGTGCCAGCAGTGAATGGAGCGGGAGGTCAGAAGGAGACAATGAGCAGTTCTTC. The chain has TRBV25-1 and TRBJ2-1, with 9 bases aligning to TRBD2. V gave up 1 base and J gave up 5 bases; unmatched junction bases: 12. CDR1 and CDR2 (germline): MGHDK, SYGVNS. The CDR3 consists of 18 residues.

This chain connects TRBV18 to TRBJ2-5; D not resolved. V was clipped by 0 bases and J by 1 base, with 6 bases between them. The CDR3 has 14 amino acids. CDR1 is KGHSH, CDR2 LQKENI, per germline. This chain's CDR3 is CASSPPNGQETQYF. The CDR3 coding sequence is TGTGCCAGCTCACCACCGAACGGCCAAGAGACCCAGTACTTC.

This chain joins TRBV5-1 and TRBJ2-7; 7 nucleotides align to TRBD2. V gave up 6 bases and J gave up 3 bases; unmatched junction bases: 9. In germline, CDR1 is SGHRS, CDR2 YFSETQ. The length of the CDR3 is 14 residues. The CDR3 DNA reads TGCGCCAGCACCCGGGAGGCCCTCTTCTACGAGCAGTACTTC. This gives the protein CASTREALFYEQYF.

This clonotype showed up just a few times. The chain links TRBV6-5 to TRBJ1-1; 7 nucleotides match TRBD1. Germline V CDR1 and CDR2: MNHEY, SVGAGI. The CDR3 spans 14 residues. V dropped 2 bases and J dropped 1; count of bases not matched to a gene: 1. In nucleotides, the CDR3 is TGTGCCAGCAGTTACGCAGGGGGGAACACTGAAGCTTTCTTT. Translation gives CASSYAGGNTEAFF.

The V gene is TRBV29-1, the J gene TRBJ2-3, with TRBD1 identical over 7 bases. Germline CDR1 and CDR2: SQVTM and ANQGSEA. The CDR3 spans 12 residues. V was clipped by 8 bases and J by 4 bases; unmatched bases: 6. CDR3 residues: CSTRQGADTQYF. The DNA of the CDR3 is TGCAGCACAAGACAGGGAGCAGATACGCAGTATTTT.

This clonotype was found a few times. The DNA of the CDR3 is TGTGCCACCAGCAGAGATATGGGACTAGCGGGATTGGGGGGGAAAAATGAGCAGTTCTTC. Protein product: CATSRDMGLAGLGGKNEQFF. The V call is TRBV15, the J call TRBJ2-1; 13 bases agree with TRBD2. Trimming took 0 bases from V and 7 from J; bases not matched to a gene: 15. This CDR3 spans 20 amino acids. Germline CDR1 is LNHNV and CDR2 is YYDKDF (reference sequence).

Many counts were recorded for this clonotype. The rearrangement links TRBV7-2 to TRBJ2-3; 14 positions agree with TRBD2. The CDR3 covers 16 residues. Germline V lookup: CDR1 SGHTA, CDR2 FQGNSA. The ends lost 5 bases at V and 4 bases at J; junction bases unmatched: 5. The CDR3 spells CASSARLAGGPDTQYF. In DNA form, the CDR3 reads TGTGCCAGCAGCGCACGACTAGCGGGAGGGCCAGATACGCAGTATTTT.